This entry lists 13 T cell receptor beta chains sequenced from one sample in a study of post-analysis software for immune sequencing data. General study points: With TRBV5-6, TRBV5-1 and TRBV20-1 included, a handful of TRBV segments were more frequent in patients than in controls.

The TCR beta cDNA libraries carried unique molecular identifiers. Each CDR3 protein gets one entry after TCRdb re-called the PCR reads with MiXCR. Of hundreds of thousands of distinct CDR3 sequences listed, roughly 35% are singletons. No antigen has been identified for these receptors. Sequencing was performed on blood. The receptors come from a girl under 18 with multiple sclerosis.

The genes are TRBV7-2 and TRBJ2-2; D ambiguous. The CDR3 length is 12 residues. Between the trimmed V and J ends, which lost 8 bases and 6 bases, there was a span of 10 bases. Germline V gene data show CDR1 as SGHTA and CDR2 as FQGNSA. CDR3 sequence (DNA): TGTGCCAGCCCCGGAGAACCCGGGGAGCTGTTTTTT. Protein product: CASPGEPGELFF.

The chain links TRBV12-3 or TRBV12-4 to TRBJ1-2; D ambiguous. V was pared by 5 bases and J by 4 bases, with 8 bases between. The CDR3 runs 12 residues. The CDR3 sequence is CASSRDPYGYTF. CDR3 in DNA: TGTGCCAGCAGTAGAGACCCCTATGGCTACACCTTC.

The rearrangement joins TRBV7-2 to TRBJ1-4; possible D gene TRBD1, 6 bases. The V gene lost 5 bases and the J gene lost 4 bases, with 8 bases spanning the gap. Germline CDR1 SGHTA, CDR2 FQGNSA. The CDR3 runs 13 residues. CDR3 DNA sequence: TGTGCCAGCAGCCTGGACAGTAATGAAAAACTGTTTTTT. Protein product: CASSLDSNEKLFF.

In its sample, this clonotype was seen a few times. This chain uses TRBV29-1 with TRBJ1-1; D is unclear. CDR1 is SQVTM, CDR2 ANQGSEA, per germline. V lost 3 bases to trimming and J lost 3 bases, with 5 bases between them. There are 11 residues in the CDR3. The CDR3 protein is CSVERDTEAFF. The CDR3 DNA is TGCAGCGTTGAGAGGGACACTGAAGCTTTCTTT.

This clonotype came up a few times. CDR3 region: CASSYSHRVAEKLFF. DNA of the CDR3: TGTGCCAGCAGTTACTCGCACAGGGTGGCTGAAAAACTGTTTTTT. The chain employs TRBV6-5 and TRBJ1-4, with a possible D match to TRBD1 (6 bases). Germline CDR1 is MNHEY and CDR2 is SVGAGI. The CDR3 length is 15 residues. Trimming pared 0 bases from V and 7 bases from J, leaving 12 bases between.

V and J are TRBV20-1 and TRBJ1-1, with TRBD1 as a possible D gene (6 bases). CDR3 length equals 13 residues. CDR1 and CDR2 (germline): DFQATT, SNEGSKA (reference sequence). The V and J ends lost 6 bases and 3 bases respectively, with 14 bases between them. The CDR3: CSAQPGHYTEAFF. The CDR3 region has the DNA TGCAGTGCCCAACCGGGACATTACACTGAAGCTTTCTTT.

There are a few counts of this clonotype. The CDR3 DNA reads as TGCGCCAGCAGCTTGGATGACCGGCAAGAGACCCAGTACTTC. Protein product: CASSLDDRQETQYF. V gene TRBV5-1 combines with J gene TRBJ2-5; D ambiguous. The germline V gene encodes CDR1 SGHRS and CDR2 YFSETQ. Trimming removed 0 bases from V and 2 bases from J, with 8 bases in between. The CDR3 has 14 amino acids.

The chain employs TRBV20-1 and TRBJ2-1, with D hard to call. V dropped 6 bases and J dropped 0 bases, with 9 bases sitting between them. Germline V gives CDR1 DFQATT, CDR2 SNEGSKA (reference sequence). The CDR3 has 13 amino acids. The CDR3 DNA reads TGCAGTGCCCCTATTTACTCCTACAATGAGCAGTTCTTC. Its translation is CSAPIYSYNEQFF.

The chain couples TRBV12-3 or TRBV12-4 to TRBJ1-1; no clear D gene. V was shortened by 1 base and J by 0 bases, with 9 bases between the two germline ends. The CDR3 covers 15 residues. The DNA of the CDR3 is TGTGCCAGCAGTTTAGGGCAGTCCATGAACACTGAAGCTTTCTTT. It encodes CASSLGQSMNTEAFF.

The V call is TRBV6-5, the J call TRBJ2-1; 8 bases are a match to TRBD2. Germline assignment: CDR1 MNHEY and CDR2 SVGAGI. The ends lost 4 bases at V and 6 bases at J; junction bases unmatched: 14. This CDR3 is 17 amino acids long. The CDR3 region is CASSFLFTGTRGNEQFF. The CDR3 bases are TGTGCCAGCAGTTTTCTGTTCACCGGGACTAGAGGCAATGAGCAGTTCTTC.

This clonotype has at least ten counts. This rearrangement joins TRBV6-1 to TRBJ1-5; 7 nucleotides agree with TRBD1. CDR3 size: 17 residues. Germline assignment: CDR1 MNHNS and CDR2 SASEGT. V shed 7 bases, J shed 0 bases, and the junction held 12 bases outside the gene matches. The CDR3 region is CASTSKGQRNSNQPQHF. The CDR3, as DNA: TGTGCCAGCACCTCCAAGGGACAGCGGAATAGCAATCAGCCCCAGCATTTT.

This clonotype appeared a few times. The V gene is TRBV5-8, the J gene TRBJ2-6, with D perhaps TRBD1 or TRBD2 (5 bases each). This CDR3 spans 17 amino acids. The V end lost 5 bases, the J end lost 0 bases, and 15 bases lay between the germline ends. Germline lookup yields CDR1 SGHTS and CDR2 YDEGEE. CDR3 nucleotide sequence: TGTGCCAGCAGTCCCCGAGGGGAGAGCTCTGGGGCCAACGTCCTGACTTTC. It codes for CASSPRGESSGANVLTF.

V gene TRBV9 combines with J gene TRBJ1-2, with D possibly TRBD1 on 6 matching bases. The CDR3 has 15 residues. The ends were cut back, 4 bases at V and 2 bases at J, with 15 bases in the middle. The germline V gene has CDR1 SGDLS and CDR2 YYNGEE. Written as DNA, the CDR3 is TGTGCCAGCAGCCCGGAAGGGGGGCTCAACTATGGCTACACCTTC. Residues: CASSPEGGLNYGYTF.